This TCR beta chain was captured by sequencing in a study of T cell responses to AZD1222 COVID-19 vaccine. Study details: Recipients boosted at about 4 weeks or about 12 weeks are pooled. General study results and limits: Nearly half of spike-specific TCRs reportedly go after variant regions that carry no mutations. The study found Spike-specific TCR breadth and depth rose after two AZD1222 doses. Across the whole spike, CD4 TCRs peaked at regions 160-218 and 743-854.

From germline, CDR1 is LNHDA and CDR2 SQIVND (reference sequence). After removal of 9 bases from V and 8 bases from J, the junction contained 6 bases not matched to a gene. CDR3 length: 13 amino acids. In the case of this clone: Its specificity is unknown.

Only in-frame clones appear in the TCRdb table, and some are missing; sequencing was by immunoSEQ multiplex PCR. This table holds 100,000 to 150,000 clones, 89% found once. The TCR was taken from an adult in good health. The chain combines TRBV19 with TRBJ1-6; 8 positions match TRBD1. Material: peripheral blood, obtained on day 0 of AZD1222 vaccination. The chain's CDR3 is CASGDRPDSPLHF. In nucleotides, the CDR3 is TGTGCCAGCGGGGACAGGCCGGATTCACCCCTCCACTTT.